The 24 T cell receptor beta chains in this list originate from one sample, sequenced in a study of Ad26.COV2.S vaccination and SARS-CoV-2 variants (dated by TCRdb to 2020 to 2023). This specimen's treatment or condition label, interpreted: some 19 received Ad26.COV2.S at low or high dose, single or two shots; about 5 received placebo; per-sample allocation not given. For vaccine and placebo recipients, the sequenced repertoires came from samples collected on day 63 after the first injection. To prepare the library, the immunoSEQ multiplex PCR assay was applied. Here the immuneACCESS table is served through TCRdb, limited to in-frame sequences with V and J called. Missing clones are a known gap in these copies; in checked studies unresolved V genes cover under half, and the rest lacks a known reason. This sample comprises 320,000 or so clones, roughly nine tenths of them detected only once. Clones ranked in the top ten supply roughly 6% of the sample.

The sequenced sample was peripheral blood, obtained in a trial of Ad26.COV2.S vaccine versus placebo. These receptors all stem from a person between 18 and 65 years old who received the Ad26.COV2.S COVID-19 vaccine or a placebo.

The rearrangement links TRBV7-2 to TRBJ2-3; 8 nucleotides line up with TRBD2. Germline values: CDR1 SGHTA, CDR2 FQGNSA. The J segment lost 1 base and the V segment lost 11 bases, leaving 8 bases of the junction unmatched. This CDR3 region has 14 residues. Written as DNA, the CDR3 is TGTGCCCTCCGCCTAGCGGGCGGCACAGATACGCAGTATTTT. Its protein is CALRLAGGTDTQYF.

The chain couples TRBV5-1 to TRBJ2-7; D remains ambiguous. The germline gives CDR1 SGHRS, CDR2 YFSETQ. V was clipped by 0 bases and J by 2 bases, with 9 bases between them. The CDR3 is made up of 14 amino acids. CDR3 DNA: TGCGCCAGCAGCTTGGCCGGGTTCGCCTACGAGCAGTACGTC. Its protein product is CASSLAGFAYEQYV.

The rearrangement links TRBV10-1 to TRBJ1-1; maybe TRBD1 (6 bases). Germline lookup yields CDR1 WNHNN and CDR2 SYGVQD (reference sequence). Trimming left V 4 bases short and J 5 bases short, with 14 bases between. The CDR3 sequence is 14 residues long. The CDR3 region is CASSAVQGGTEAFF. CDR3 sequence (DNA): TGCGCCAGCAGTGCTGTACAGGGTGGGACTGAAGCTTTCTTT.

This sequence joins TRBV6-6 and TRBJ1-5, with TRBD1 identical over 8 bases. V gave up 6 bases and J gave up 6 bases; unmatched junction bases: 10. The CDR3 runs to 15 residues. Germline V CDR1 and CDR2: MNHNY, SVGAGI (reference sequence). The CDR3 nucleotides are TGTGCCAGCAGCTTATTCGAAACAGGGGGTCAGCCCCAGCATTTT. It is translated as CASSLFETGGQPQHF.

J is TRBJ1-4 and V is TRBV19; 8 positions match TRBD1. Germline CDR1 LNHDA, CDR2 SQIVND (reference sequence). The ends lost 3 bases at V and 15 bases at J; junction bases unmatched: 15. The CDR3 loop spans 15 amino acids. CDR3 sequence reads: CASSISPTTGGFVFF. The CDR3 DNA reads TGTGCCAGTAGTATCTCCCCCACCACAGGGGGATTTGTGTTTTTT.

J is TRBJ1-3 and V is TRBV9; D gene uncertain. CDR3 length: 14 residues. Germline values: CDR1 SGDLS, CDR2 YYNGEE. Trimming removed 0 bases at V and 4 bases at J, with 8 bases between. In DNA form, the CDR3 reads TGTGCCAGCAGCGTAGGGGTTCTGGGAAACACCATATATTTT. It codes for CASSVGVLGNTIYF.

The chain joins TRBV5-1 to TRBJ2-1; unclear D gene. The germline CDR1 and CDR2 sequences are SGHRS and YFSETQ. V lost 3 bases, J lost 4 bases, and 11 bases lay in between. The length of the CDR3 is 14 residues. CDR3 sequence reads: CASSSYDTYNEQFF. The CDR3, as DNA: TGCGCCAGCAGCTCGTACGACACATACAATGAGCAGTTCTTC.

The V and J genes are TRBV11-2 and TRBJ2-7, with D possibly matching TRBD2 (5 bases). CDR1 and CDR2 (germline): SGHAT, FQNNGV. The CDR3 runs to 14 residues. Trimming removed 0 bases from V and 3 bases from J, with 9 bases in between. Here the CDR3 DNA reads TGTGCCAGCAGCTTAGAATCTGACTACTACGAGCAGTACGTC. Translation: CASSLESDYYEQYV.

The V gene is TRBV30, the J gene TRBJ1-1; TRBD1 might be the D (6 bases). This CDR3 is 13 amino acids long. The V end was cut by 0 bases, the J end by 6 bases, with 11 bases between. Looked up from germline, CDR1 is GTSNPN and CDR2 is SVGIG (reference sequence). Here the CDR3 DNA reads TGTGCCTGGAGTGTACTAGGGGGGGCTGAAGCTTTCTTT. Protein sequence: CAWSVLGGAEAFF.

CDR3 sequence reads: CASSPQDRVGANVLTF. The CDR3 bases are TGTGCCAGTAGCCCCCAAGACAGGGTTGGGGCCAACGTCCTGACTTTC. The chain combines TRBV19 with TRBJ2-6; 7 bases are a match to TRBD1. V was pared by 6 bases and J by 3 bases, with 8 bases of the junction left unmatched. The CDR3 totals 16 residues. Germline V gene data show CDR1 as LNHDA and CDR2 as SQIVND (reference sequence).

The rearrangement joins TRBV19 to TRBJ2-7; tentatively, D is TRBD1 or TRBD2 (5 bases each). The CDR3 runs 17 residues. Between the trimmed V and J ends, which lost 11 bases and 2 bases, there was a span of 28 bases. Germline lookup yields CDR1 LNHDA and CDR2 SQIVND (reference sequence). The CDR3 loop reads CAAFPGRFSQFAYEQYV. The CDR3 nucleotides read TGTGCCGCATTTCCGGGACGGTTTTCCCAGTTCGCCTACGAGCAGTACGTC.

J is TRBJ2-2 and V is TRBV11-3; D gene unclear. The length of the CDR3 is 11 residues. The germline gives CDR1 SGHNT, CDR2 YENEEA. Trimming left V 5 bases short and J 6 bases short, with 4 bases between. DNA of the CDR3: TGTGCCAGCAGCAGGGCCGGGGAGCTGTTTTTT. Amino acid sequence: CASSRAGELFF.

CDR3: CASSSSGRVVDEQFF. DNA of the CDR3: TGTGCCAGCAGCTCTAGCGGGAGGGTGGTGGATGAGCAGTTCTTC. The chain is built from TRBV7-9 and TRBJ2-1; 12 nucleotides align to TRBD2. The germline gives CDR1 SEHNR, CDR2 FQNEAQ (reference sequence). Trimming at V came to 4 bases and at J to 8 bases, leaving 6 bases not matched to a gene. This CDR3 contains 15 residues.

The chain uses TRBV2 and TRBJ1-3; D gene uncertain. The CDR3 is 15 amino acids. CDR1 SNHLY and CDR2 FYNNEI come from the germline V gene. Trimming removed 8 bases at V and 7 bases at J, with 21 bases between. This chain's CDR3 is CASLGLLIFRNTIYF. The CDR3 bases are TGTGCCAGCCTAGGACTTCTCATTTTCAGGAACACCATATATTTT.

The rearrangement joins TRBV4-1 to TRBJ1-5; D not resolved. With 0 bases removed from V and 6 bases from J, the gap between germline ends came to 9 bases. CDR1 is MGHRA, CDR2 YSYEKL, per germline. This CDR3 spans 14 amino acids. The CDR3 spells CASSQDPGLQPQHF. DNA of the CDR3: TGCGCCAGCAGCCAAGATCCCGGCCTTCAGCCCCAGCATTTT.

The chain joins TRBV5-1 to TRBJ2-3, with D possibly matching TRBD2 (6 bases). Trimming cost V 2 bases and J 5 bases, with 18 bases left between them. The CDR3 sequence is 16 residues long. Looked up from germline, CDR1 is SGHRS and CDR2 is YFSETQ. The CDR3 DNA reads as TGCGCCAGCAGCTTAGAGGGGACTCCCTCGGGAGATACGCAGTATTTT. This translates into CASSLEGTPSGDTQYF.

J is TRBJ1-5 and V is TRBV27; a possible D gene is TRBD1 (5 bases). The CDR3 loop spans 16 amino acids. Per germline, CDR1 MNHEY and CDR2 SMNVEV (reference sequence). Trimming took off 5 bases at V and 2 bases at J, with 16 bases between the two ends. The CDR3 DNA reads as TGTGCCAGCAGTCCTGGGACCCTAAGAGGCAATCAGCCCCAGCATTTT. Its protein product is CASSPGTLRGNQPQHF.

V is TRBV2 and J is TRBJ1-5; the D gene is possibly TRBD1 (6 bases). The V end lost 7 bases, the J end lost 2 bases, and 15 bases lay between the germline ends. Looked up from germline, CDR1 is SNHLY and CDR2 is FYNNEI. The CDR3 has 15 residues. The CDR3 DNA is TGTGCCAGCAATTGGGGGGGCGCGGGCAATCAGCCCCAGCATTTT. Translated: CASNWGGAGNQPQHF. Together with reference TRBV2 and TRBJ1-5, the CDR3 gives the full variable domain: EPEVTQTPSHQVTQMGQEVILRCVPISNHLYFYWYRQILGQKVEFLVSFYNNEISEKSEIFDDQFSVERPDGSNFTLKIRSTKLEDSAMYFCASNWGGAGNQPQHFGDGTRLSIL.

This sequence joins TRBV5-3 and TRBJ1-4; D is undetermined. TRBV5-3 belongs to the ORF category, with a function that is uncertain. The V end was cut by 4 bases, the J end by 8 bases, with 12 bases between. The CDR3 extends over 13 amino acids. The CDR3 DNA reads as TGTGCCAGAAGCCAACTAGGAGGGGAAAAACTGTTTTTT. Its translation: CARSQLGGEKLFF.

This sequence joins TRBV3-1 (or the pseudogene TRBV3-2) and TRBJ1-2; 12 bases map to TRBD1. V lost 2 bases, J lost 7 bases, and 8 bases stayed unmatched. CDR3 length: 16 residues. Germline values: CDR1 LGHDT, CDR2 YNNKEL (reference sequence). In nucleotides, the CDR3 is TGTGCCAGCAGCCAATCTTGGGGACAGGGGGCAGGTGGCTACACCTTC. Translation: CASSQSWGQGAGGYTF.

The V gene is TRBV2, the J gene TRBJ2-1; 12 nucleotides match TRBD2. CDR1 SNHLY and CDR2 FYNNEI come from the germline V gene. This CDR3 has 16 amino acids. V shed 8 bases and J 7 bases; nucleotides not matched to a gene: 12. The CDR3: CASSLRATSGRNEQFF. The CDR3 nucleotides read TGTGCCAGCTCCCTGAGGGCTACTAGCGGGAGGAATGAGCAGTTCTTC.

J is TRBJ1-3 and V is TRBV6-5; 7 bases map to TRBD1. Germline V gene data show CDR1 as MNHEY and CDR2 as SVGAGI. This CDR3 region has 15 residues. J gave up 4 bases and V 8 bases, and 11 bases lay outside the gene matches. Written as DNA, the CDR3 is TGTGCCAGCCAACTTGAGGGGGCGTCGGGAAACACCATATATTTT. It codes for CASQLEGASGNTIYF.

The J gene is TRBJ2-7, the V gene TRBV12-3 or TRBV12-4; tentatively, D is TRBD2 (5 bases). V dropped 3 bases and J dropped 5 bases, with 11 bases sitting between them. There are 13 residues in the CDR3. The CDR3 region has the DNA TGTGCCAGCAGTTTGGACTCGGCCGACGAGCAGTACTTC. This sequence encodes CASSLDSADEQYF.

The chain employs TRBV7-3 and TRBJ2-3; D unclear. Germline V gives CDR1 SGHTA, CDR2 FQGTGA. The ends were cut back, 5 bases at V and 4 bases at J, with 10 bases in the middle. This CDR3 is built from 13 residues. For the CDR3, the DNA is TGTGCCAGCAGCCCAACCTGGTCAGATACGCAGTATTTT. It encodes CASSPTWSDTQYF.